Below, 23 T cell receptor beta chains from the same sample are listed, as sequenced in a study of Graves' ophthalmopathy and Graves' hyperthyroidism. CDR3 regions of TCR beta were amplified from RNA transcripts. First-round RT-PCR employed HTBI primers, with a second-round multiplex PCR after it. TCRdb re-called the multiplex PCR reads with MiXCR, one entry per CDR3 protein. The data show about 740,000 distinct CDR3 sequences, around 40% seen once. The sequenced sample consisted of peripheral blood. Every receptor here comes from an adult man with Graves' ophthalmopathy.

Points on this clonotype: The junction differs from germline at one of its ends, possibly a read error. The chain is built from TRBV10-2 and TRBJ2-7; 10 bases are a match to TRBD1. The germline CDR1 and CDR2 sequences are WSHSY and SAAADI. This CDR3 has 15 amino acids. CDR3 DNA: TGTGCCAGCAGGTTCGGACAGGGGGGAACCTACGAGCAGTACTTC. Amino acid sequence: CASRFGQGGTYEQYF.

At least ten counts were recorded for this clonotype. CDR3: CASSRTAGGTQYF. The CDR3 nucleotides read TGTGCCAGCAGCCGGACGGCGGGGGGGACCCAGTACTTC. The chain carries TRBV14 and TRBJ2-5; TRBD2 matches 8 bases. Germline trimming cut 4 bases from V and 7 bases from J; bases unmatched to any gene: 5. This CDR3 is 13 amino acids long. Germline V gene data show CDR1 as SGHDN and CDR2 as FVKESK.

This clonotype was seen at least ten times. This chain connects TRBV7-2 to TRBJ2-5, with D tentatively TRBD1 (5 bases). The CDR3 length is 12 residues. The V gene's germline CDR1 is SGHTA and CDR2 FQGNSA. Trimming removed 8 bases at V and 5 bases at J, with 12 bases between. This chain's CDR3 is CASSPKGETQYF. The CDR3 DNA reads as TGTGCCAGCTCACCGAAGGGGGAGACCCAGTACTTC.

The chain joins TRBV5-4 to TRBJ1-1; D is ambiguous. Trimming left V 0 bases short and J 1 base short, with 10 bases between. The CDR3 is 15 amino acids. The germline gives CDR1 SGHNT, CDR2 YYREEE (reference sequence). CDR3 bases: TGTGCCAGCAGCTTGGCGTGGGAAACGAACACTGAAGCTTTCTTT. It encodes CASSLAWETNTEAFF. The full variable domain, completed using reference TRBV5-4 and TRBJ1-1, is ETGVTQSPTHLIKTRGQQVTLRCSSQSGHNTVSWYQQALGQGPQFIFQYYREEENGRGNFPPRFSGLQFPNYSSELNVNALELDDSALYLCASSLAWETNTEAFFGQGTRLTVV.

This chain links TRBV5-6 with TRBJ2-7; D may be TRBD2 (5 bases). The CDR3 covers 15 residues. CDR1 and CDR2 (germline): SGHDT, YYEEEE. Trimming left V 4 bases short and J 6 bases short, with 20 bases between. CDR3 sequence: CASSLPGRTYSEQYF. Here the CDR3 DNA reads TGTGCCAGCAGCCTGCCCGGGCGGACTTATTCCGAGCAGTACTTC.

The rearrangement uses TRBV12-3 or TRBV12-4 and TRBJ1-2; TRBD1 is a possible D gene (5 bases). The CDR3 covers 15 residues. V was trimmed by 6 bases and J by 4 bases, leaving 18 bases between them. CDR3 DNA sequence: TGTGCCAGCAGACCACGGGCGGGGGTCCCCTATGGCTACACCTTC. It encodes CASRPRAGVPYGYTF.

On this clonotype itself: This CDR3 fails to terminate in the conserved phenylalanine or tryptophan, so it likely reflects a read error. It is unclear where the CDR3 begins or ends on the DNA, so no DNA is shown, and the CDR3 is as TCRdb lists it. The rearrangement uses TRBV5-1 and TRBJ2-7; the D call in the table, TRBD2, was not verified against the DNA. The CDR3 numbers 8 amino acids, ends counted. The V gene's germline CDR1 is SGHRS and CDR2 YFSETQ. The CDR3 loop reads CASSLSAG.

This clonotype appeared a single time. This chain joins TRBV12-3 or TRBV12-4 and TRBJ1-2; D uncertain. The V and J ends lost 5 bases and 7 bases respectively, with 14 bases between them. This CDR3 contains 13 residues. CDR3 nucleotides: TGTGCCAGCAGTCCCGGGAGCTACGGTGGCTACACCTTC. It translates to CASSPGSYGGYTF.

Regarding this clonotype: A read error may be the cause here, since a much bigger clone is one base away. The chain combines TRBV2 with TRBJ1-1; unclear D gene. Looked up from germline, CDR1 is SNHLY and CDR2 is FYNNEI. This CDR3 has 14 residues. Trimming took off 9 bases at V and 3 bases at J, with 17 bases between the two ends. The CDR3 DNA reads TGTGCCAGGGCTTCGGACGGCCTAGACACTGAAGCTTTCTTT. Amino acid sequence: CARASDGLDTEAFF.

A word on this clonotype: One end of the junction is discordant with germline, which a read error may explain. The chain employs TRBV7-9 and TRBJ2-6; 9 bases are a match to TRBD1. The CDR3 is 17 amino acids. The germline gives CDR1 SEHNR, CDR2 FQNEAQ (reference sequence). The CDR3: CASSPGQGGTGGNVLTF. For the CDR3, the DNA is TGTGCCAGCAGCCCGGGACAGGGAGGGACTGGGGGCAACGTCCTGACTTTC.

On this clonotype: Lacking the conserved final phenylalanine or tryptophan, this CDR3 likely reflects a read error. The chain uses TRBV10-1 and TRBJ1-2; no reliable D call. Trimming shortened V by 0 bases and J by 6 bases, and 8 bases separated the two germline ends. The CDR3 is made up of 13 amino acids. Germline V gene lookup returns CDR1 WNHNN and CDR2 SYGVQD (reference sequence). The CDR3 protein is CASSESQTNGYTL. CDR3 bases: TGCGCCAGCAGTGAGTCTCAGACGAATGGCTACACCCTC.

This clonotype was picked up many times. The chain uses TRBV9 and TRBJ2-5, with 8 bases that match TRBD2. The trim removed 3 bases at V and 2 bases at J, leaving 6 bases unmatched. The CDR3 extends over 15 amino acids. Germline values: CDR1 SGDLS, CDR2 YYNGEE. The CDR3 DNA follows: TGTGCCAGCAGCGGTACCGGGACTAGTCAAGAGACCCAGTACTTC. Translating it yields CASSGTGTSQETQYF.

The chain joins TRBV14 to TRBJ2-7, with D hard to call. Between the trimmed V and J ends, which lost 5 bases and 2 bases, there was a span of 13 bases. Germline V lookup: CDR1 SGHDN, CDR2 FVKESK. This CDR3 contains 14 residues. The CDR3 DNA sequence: TGTGCCAGCAGCTTAAATTCCGGTCCCTACGAGCAGTACTTC. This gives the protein CASSLNSGPYEQYF. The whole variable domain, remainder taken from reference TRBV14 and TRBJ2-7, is EAGVTQFPSHSVIEKGQTVTLRCDPISGHDNLYWYRRVMGKEIKFLLHFVKESKQDESGMPNNRFLAERTGGTYSTLKVQPAELEDSGVYFCASSLNSGPYEQYFGPGTRLTVT.

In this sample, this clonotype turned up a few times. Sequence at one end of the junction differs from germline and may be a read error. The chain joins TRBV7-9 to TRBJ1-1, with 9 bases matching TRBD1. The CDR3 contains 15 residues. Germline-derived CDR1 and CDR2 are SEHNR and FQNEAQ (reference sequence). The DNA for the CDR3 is TGCGCCAGCAGCCGACGGACAGGGGCTGGCACTGAAGCTTTCTTT. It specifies CASSRRTGAGTEAFF.

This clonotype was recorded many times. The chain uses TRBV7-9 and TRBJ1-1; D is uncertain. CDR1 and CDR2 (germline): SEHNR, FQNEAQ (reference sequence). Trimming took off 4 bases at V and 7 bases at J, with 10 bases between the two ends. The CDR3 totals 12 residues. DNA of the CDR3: TGTGCCAGCAGCTGGAGATTGGGTGAAGCTTTCTTT. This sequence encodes CASSWRLGEAFF.

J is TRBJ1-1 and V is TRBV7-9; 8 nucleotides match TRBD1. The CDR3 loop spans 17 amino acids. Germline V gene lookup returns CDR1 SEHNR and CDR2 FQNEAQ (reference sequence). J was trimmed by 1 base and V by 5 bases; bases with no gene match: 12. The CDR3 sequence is CASSPGQGAEPNTEAFF. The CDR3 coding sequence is TGTGCCAGCAGCCCTGGACAGGGTGCGGAACCGAACACTGAAGCTTTCTTT.

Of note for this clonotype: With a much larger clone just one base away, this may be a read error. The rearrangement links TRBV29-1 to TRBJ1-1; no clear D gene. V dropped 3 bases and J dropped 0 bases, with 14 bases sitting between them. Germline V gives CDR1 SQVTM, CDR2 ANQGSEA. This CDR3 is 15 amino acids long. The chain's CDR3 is CSVDLEQTMNTEAFF. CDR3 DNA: TGCAGCGTTGACTTGGAGCAAACCATGAACACTGAAGCTTTCTTT.

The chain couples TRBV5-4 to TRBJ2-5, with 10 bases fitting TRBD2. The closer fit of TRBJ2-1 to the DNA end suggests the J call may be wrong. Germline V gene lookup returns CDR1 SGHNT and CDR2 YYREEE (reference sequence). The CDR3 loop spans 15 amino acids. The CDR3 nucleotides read TGTGCCAGCAGCGGCCTAGCGGGAGACTCCGATGAGCAGTTCTTC. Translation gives CASSGLAGDSDEQFF.

The CDR3 DNA reads as TGTGCCAGCAGCTCGTATTATACAACCGGGACAGGGGGCGTTCTTGGCTACACCTTC. It codes for CASSSYYTTGTGGVLGYTF. The chain recombines TRBV7-2 with TRBJ1-2; 12 bases match TRBD1. Trimming took 4 bases from V and 7 from J; bases not matched to a gene: 19. In germline, CDR1 is SGHTA, CDR2 FQGNSA. This CDR3 contains 19 residues.

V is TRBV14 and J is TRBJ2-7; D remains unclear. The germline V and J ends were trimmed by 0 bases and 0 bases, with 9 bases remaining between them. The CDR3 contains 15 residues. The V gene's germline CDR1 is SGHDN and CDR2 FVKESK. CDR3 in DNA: TGTGCCAGCAGCCAAGATTTAGCCTACTCCTACGAGCAGTACTTC. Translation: CASSQDLAYSYEQYF. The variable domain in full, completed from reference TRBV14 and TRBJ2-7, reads EAGVTQFPSHSVIEKGQTVTLRCDPISGHDNLYWYRRVMGKEIKFLLHFVKESKQDESGMPNNRFLAERTGGTYSTLKVQPAELEDSGVYFCASSQDLAYSYEQYFGPGTRLTVT.

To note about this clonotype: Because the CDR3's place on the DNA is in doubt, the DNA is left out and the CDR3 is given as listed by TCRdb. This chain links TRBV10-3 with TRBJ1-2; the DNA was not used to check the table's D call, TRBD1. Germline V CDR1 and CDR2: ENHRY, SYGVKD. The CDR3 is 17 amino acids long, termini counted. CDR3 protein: CASSLVSWGTGALLGTF.

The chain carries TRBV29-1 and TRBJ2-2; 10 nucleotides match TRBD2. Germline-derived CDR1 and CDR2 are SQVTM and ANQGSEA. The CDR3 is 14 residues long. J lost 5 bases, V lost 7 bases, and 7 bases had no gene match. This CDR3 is CSGGAGGPTGELFF. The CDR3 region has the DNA TGCAGCGGGGGAGCGGGAGGGCCAACCGGGGAGCTGTTTTTT.

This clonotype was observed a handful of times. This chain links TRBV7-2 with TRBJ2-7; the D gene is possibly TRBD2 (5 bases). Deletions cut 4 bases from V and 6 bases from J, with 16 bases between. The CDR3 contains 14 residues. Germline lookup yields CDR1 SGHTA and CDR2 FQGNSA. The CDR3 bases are TGTGCCAGCAGCTCGCCGGGATACCCTCGCGAGCAGTACTTC. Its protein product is CASSSPGYPREQYF. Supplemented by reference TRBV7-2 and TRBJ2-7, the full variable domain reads GAGVSQSPSNKVTEKGKDVELRCDPISGHTALYWYRQSLGQGLEFLIYFQGNSAPDKSGLPSDRFSAERTGGSVSTLTIQRTQQEDSAVYLCASSSPGYPREQYFGPGTRLTVT.